These T cell receptor beta chains were read from a single sample in a study of blood T cell repertoires in COVID-19. The table came from immunoSEQ multiplex PCR; TCRdb's copy has only in-frame clones and leaves some out. The sample has 130,000 to 150,000 clones; approximately 90% are singletons. The sample consisted of peripheral blood. Receptors originate from a woman aged 40 to 50 with acute or convalescent COVID-19. Both conserved end residues are part of each CDR3. The order of the fields is clone size, V gene, D gene, J gene, CDR3 protein, CDR3 DNA. The D gene is left open where the match is weak. Not all rows give a size; the values are once, few, many and, for expanded clones, a class.

clone_size: -
v_call: TRBV6-2/TRBV6-3
d_call: TRBD1
j_call: TRBJ1-2
cdr3_aa: CASSSWTGGEKNYGYTF
cdr3_nt: TGTGCCAGCAGTTCTTGGACAGGGGGGGAAAAAAACTATGGCTACACCTTC

clone_size: once
v_call: TRBV6-5
d_call: -
j_call: TRBJ1-1
cdr3_aa: CASSYKRRSTEAFF
cdr3_nt: TGTGCCAGCAGTTATAAGAGGCGTTCCACTGAAGCTTTCTTT

clone_size: once
v_call: TRBV18
d_call: -
j_call: TRBJ1-3
cdr3_aa: CASSPTGTGGNTIYF
cdr3_nt: TGTGCCAGCTCACCCACAGGGACGGGTGGAAACACCATATATTTT

clone_size: -
v_call: TRBV2
d_call: -
j_call: TRBJ2-2
cdr3_aa: CASSPLTGELFF
cdr3_nt: TGTGCCAGCAGTCCCCTTACCGGGGAGCTGTTTTTT

clone_size: -
v_call: TRBV24-1
d_call: -
j_call: TRBJ2-2
cdr3_aa: CATRAGSGANTGELFF
cdr3_nt: TGTGCCACCAGGGCGGGATCGGGGGCGAACACCGGGGAGCTGTTTTTT

clone_size: -
v_call: TRBV7-2
d_call: TRBD1
j_call: TRBJ1-2
cdr3_aa: CASSLNRGNLNGYTF
cdr3_nt: TGTGCCAGCAGCCTAAACAGGGGGAATTTGAACGGCTACACCTTC

clone_size: -
v_call: TRBV2
d_call: -
j_call: TRBJ1-1
cdr3_aa: CASSERGGNTEAFF
cdr3_nt: TGTGCCAGCAGTGAACGGGGGGGGAACACTGAAGCTTTCTTT

clone_size: -
v_call: TRBV4-1
d_call: TRBD1
j_call: TRBJ1-3
cdr3_aa: CASSQEGQFSGNTIYF
cdr3_nt: TGCGCCAGCAGCCAAGAGGGACAGTTCTCTGGAAACACCATATATTTT

clone_size: -
v_call: TRBV18
d_call: -
j_call: TRBJ1-1
cdr3_aa: CASSPLGQNTEAFF
cdr3_nt: TGTGCCAGCTCACCACTGGGGCAGAACACTGAAGCTTTCTTT

clone_size: -
v_call: TRBV4-1
d_call: -
j_call: TRBJ1-2
cdr3_aa: CASSQSTGVISSYTF
cdr3_nt: TGCGCCAGCAGCCAATCGACAGGCGTTATTTCGAGCTACACCTTC

clone_size: few
v_call: TRBV11-2
d_call: -
j_call: TRBJ2-7
cdr3_aa: CASRLDSSWYYEQYF
cdr3_nt: TGTGCCAGCAGGCTGGACAGTTCCTGGTACTACGAGCAGTACTTC

clone_size: -
v_call: TRBV7-2
d_call: TRBD1
j_call: TRBJ1-1
cdr3_aa: CASSLAGGQNTEAFF
cdr3_nt: TGTGCCAGCAGCTTAGCAGGGGGCCAGAACACTGAAGCTTTCTTT

clone_size: -
v_call: TRBV27
d_call: -
j_call: TRBJ2-7
cdr3_aa: CASSTREGEYEQYF
cdr3_nt: TGTGCCAGCAGCACCAGAGAGGGAGAATACGAGCAGTACTTC

clone_size: -
v_call: TRBV4-3
d_call: -
j_call: TRBJ1-2
cdr3_aa: CASSQGLADYGYTF
cdr3_nt: TGCGCCAGCAGCCAAGGACTGGCAGACTATGGCTACACCTTC

clone_size: -
v_call: TRBV19
d_call: TRBD1
j_call: TRBJ2-2
cdr3_aa: CASRGQGAGGELFF
cdr3_nt: TGTGCCAGTAGGGGACAGGGGGCTGGCGGGGAGCTGTTTTTT

clone_size: -
v_call: TRBV7-2
d_call: TRBD2
j_call: TRBJ2-3
cdr3_aa: CASSLERGSTDTQYF
cdr3_nt: TGTGCCAGCAGCTTAGAGCGGGGGAGTACAGATACGCAGTATTTT

clone_size: -
v_call: TRBV3-1/TRBV3-2
d_call: -
j_call: TRBJ1-1
cdr3_aa: CASSQDLVASNTEAFF
cdr3_nt: TGTGCCAGCAGCCAAGATTTAGTCGCGTCGAACACTGAAGCTTTCTTT

clone_size: few
v_call: TRBV6-1
d_call: TRBD1
j_call: TRBJ2-1
cdr3_aa: CASSELGQHNEQFF
cdr3_nt: TGTGCCAGCAGTGAATTGGGACAGCACAATGAGCAGTTCTTC

clone_size: once
v_call: TRBV7-3
d_call: TRBD1
j_call: TRBJ2-7
cdr3_aa: CASSGQGAGEQYF
cdr3_nt: TGTGCCAGCTCGGGACAGGGGGCGGGCGAGCAGTACTTC

clone_size: once
v_call: TRBV6-5
d_call: -
j_call: TRBJ1-1
cdr3_aa: CASSYLGSMNTEAFF
cdr3_nt: TGTGCCAGCAGTTACCTGGGTAGCATGAACACTGAAGCTTTCTTT

clone_size: -
v_call: TRBV9
d_call: -
j_call: TRBJ2-5
cdr3_aa: CASSVGTAQETQYF
cdr3_nt: TGTGCCAGCAGCGTAGGGACAGCCCAAGAGACCCAGTACTTC

clone_size: -
v_call: TRBV30
d_call: -
j_call: TRBJ1-1
cdr3_aa: CAWSWEQGNTEAFF
cdr3_nt: TGTGCCTGGAGCTGGGAACAGGGGAACACTGAAGCTTTCTTT

clone_size: -
v_call: TRBV7-9
d_call: -
j_call: TRBJ2-7
cdr3_aa: CASSPRQSSYEQYF
cdr3_nt: TGTGCCAGCAGCCCCCGACAGAGCTCCTACGAGCAGTACTTC

clone_size: -
v_call: TRBV4-3
d_call: -
j_call: TRBJ2-5
cdr3_aa: CASSLTGRETQYF
cdr3_nt: TGCGCCAGCAGCCTGACAGGGAGGGAGACCCAGTACTTC

clone_size: -
v_call: TRBV6-6
d_call: -
j_call: TRBJ1-5
cdr3_aa: CASRRQSNQPQHF
cdr3_nt: TGTGCCAGCAGGCGACAGAGCAATCAGCCCCAGCATTTT

clone_size: few
v_call: TRBV18
d_call: -
j_call: TRBJ1-1
cdr3_aa: CASSQSSTMNTEAFF
cdr3_nt: TGTGCCAGCTCTCAAAGTTCAACTATGAACACTGAAGCTTTCTTT

clone_size: -
v_call: TRBV13
d_call: -
j_call: TRBJ2-5
cdr3_aa: CASSLIRGQETQYF
cdr3_nt: TGTGCCAGCAGCTTAATAAGGGGACAAGAGACCCAGTACTTC

clone_size: few
v_call: TRBV4-1
d_call: -
j_call: TRBJ2-3
cdr3_aa: CASSQDSRLRTQYF
cdr3_nt: TGCGCCAGCAGCCAAGATTCCAGGCTGAGAACGCAGTATTTT

clone_size: -
v_call: TRBV9
d_call: -
j_call: TRBJ2-3
cdr3_aa: CASSAPSTDTQYF
cdr3_nt: TGTGCCAGCAGCGCCCCTAGCACAGATACGCAGTATTTT

clone_size: -
v_call: TRBV27
d_call: TRBD2
j_call: TRBJ2-1
cdr3_aa: CASRNPGTRTYNEQFF
cdr3_nt: TGTGCCAGCAGAAACCCCGGGACTAGGACCTACAATGAGCAGTTCTTC

clone_size: -
v_call: TRBV30
d_call: -
j_call: TRBJ2-7
cdr3_aa: CAWRRGYEQYF
cdr3_nt: TGTGCCTGGAGAAGGGGTTACGAGCAGTACTTC

clone_size: -
v_call: TRBV28
d_call: -
j_call: TRBJ1-1
cdr3_aa: CASSLSRVTEAFF
cdr3_nt: TGTGCCAGCAGTTTATCTCGAGTCACTGAAGCTTTCTTT

clone_size: -
v_call: TRBV7-2
d_call: -
j_call: TRBJ2-3
cdr3_aa: CASSPWAGSPLLDTQYF
cdr3_nt: TGTGCCAGCAGCCCCTGGGCTGGATCCCCGTTGTTAGATACGCAGTATTTT

clone_size: -
v_call: TRBV27
d_call: -
j_call: TRBJ2-7
cdr3_aa: CASSLQAVTYEQYF
cdr3_nt: TGTGCCAGCAGTTTACAGGCAGTAACCTACGAGCAGTACTTC

clone_size: -
v_call: TRBV9
d_call: -
j_call: TRBJ1-3
cdr3_aa: CASSPPGSGNTIYF
cdr3_nt: TGTGCCAGCAGCCCCCCCGGTTCTGGAAACACCATATATTTT

clone_size: few
v_call: TRBV10-3
d_call: TRBD1
j_call: TRBJ2-2
cdr3_aa: CAIGTGVGELFF
cdr3_nt: TGTGCCATCGGCACAGGGGTCGGGGAGCTGTTTTTT

clone_size: -
v_call: TRBV9
d_call: TRBD2
j_call: TRBJ2-1
cdr3_aa: CASSVGAGAYNEQFF
cdr3_nt: TGTGCCAGCAGCGTAGGGGCGGGAGCCTACAATGAGCAGTTCTTC

clone_size: -
v_call: TRBV9
d_call: -
j_call: TRBJ1-1
cdr3_aa: CASSVVGRGAEAFF
cdr3_nt: TGTGCCAGCAGCGTAGTTGGGAGGGGTGCTGAAGCTTTCTTT

clone_size: -
v_call: TRBV24-1
d_call: TRBD1
j_call: TRBJ2-1
cdr3_aa: CATSPGGTGGHEQFF
cdr3_nt: TGTGCCACCAGTCCCGGCGGGACAGGGGGTCATGAGCAGTTCTTC

clone_size: -
v_call: TRBV7-8
d_call: TRBD2
j_call: TRBJ2-1
cdr3_aa: CASSFGGTNRNEQFF
cdr3_nt: TGTGCCAGCAGCTTTGGGGGGACTAACCGGAATGAGCAGTTCTTC

clone_size: -
v_call: TRBV7-3
d_call: TRBD1
j_call: TRBJ1-3
cdr3_aa: CASSPGGSGNTIYF
cdr3_nt: TGTGCCAGCAGCCCAGGGGGCTCCGGAAACACCATATATTTT

clone_size: -
v_call: TRBV27
d_call: -
j_call: TRBJ2-3
cdr3_aa: CASSSGLNLGTDTQYF
cdr3_nt: TGTGCCAGCAGTAGCGGACTAAACCTTGGCACAGATACGCAGTATTTT

clone_size: -
v_call: TRBV19
d_call: TRBD2
j_call: TRBJ2-1
cdr3_aa: CASSSSGTSYNEQFF
cdr3_nt: TGTGCCAGTAGCTCTAGCGGGACGTCCTACAATGAGCAGTTCTTC

clone_size: -
v_call: TRBV7-2
d_call: TRBD1
j_call: TRBJ1-6
cdr3_aa: CASSLGSDRGNSPLHF
cdr3_nt: TGTGCCAGCAGCTTAGGAAGTGACAGGGGAAATTCACCCCTCCACTTT

clone_size: -
v_call: TRBV6-2/TRBV6-3
d_call: -
j_call: TRBJ1-1
cdr3_aa: CASSHGGTLNTEAFF
cdr3_nt: TGTGCCAGCAGCCACGGGGGGACCCTGAACACTGAAGCTTTCTTT

clone_size: -
v_call: TRBV5-1
d_call: TRBD1
j_call: TRBJ1-4
cdr3_aa: CASSLAPQGANEKLFF
cdr3_nt: TGCGCCAGCAGCTTGGCCCCACAGGGGGCAAATGAAAAACTGTTTTTT

clone_size: -
v_call: TRBV6-5
d_call: -
j_call: TRBJ1-1
cdr3_aa: CASSYQVGRVNTEAFF
cdr3_nt: TGTGCCAGCAGTTACCAGGTAGGGCGGGTGAACACTGAAGCTTTCTTT

clone_size: -
v_call: TRBV10-3
d_call: TRBD2
j_call: TRBJ2-1
cdr3_aa: CAISESKGLGWDEQFF
cdr3_nt: TGTGCCATCAGTGAGTCGAAGGGACTAGGGTGGGATGAGCAGTTCTTC

clone_size: -
v_call: TRBV7-2
d_call: TRBD1
j_call: TRBJ1-2
cdr3_aa: CASSFANRGWRNGYTF
cdr3_nt: TGTGCCAGCAGCTTTGCGAACAGGGGGTGGAGAAATGGCTACACCTTC

clone_size: -
v_call: TRBV9
d_call: TRBD2
j_call: TRBJ2-7
cdr3_aa: CASSVAGTRGDYEQYF
cdr3_nt: TGTGCCAGCAGCGTAGCGGGAACCCGGGGGGACTACGAGCAGTACTTC

clone_size: few
v_call: TRBV7-8
d_call: -
j_call: TRBJ2-7
cdr3_aa: CASSFGFEQYF
cdr3_nt: TGTGCCAGCAGCTTCGGTTTCGAGCAGTACTTC

clone_size: -
v_call: TRBV28
d_call: TRBD1
j_call: TRBJ2-2
cdr3_aa: CASRPPPNRGGSTGELFF
cdr3_nt: TGTGCCAGCAGGCCCCCCCCGAACAGGGGCGGTAGCACCGGGGAGCTGTTTTTT

clone_size: -
v_call: TRBV7-2
d_call: -
j_call: TRBJ2-3
cdr3_aa: CASSLDYTDTQYF
cdr3_nt: TGTGCCAGCAGCTTAGACTACACAGATACGCAGTATTTT

clone_size: -
v_call: TRBV5-1
d_call: TRBD1
j_call: TRBJ2-7
cdr3_aa: CASSLTGTGPYEQYF
cdr3_nt: TGCGCCAGCAGCTTGACCGGGACAGGGCCCTACGAGCAGTACTTC